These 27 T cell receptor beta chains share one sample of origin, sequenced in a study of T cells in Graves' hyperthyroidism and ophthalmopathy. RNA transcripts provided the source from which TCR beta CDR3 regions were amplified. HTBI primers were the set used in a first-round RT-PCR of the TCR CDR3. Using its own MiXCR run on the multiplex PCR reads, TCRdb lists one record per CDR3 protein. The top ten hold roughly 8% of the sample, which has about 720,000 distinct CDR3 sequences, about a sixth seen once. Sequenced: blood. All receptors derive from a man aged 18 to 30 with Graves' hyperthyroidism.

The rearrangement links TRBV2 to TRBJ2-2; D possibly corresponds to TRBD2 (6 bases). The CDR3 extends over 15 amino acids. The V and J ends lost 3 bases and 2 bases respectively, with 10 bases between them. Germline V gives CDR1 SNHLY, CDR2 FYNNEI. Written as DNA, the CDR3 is TGTGCCAGCAGTGACCGGAGGGGAAACACCGGGGAGCTGTTTTTT. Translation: CASSDRRGNTGELFF. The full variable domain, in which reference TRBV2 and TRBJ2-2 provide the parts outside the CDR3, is EPEVTQTPSHQVTQMGQEVILRCVPISNHLYFYWYRQILGQKVEFLVSFYNNEISEKSEIFDDQFSVERPDGSNFTLKIRSTKLEDSAMYFCASSDRRGNTGELFFGEGSRLTVL.

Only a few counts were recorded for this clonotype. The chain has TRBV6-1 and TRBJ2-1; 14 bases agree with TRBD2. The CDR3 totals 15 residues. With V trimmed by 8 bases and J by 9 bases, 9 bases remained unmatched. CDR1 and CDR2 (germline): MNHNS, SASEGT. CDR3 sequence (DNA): TGTGCCAGCTGCTTGGGACTAGCGGGAGTGAGTGAGCAGTTCTTC. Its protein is CASCLGLAGVSEQFF.

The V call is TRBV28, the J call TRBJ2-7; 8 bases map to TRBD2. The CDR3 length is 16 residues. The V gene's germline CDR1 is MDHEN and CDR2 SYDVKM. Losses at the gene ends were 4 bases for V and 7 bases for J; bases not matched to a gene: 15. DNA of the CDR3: TGTGCCAGCAGTTCGGCCGTCAGCGGGAGCCGAAGAGAGCAGTACTTC. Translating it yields CASSSAVSGSRREQYF.

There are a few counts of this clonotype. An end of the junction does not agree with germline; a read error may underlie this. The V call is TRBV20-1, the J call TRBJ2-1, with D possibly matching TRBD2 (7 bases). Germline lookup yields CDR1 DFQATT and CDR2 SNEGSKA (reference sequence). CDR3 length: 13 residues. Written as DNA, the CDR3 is TGCAGGGCTAGGGGGGGGGCCGGGAATGAGCAGTTCTTC. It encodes CRARGGAGNEQFF.

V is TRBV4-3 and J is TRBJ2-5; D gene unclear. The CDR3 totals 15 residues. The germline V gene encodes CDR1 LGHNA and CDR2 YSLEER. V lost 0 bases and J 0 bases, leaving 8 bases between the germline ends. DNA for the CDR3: TGCGCCAGCAGCCAAGATCAAGAATACCAAGAGACCCAGTACTTC. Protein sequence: CASSQDQEYQETQYF.

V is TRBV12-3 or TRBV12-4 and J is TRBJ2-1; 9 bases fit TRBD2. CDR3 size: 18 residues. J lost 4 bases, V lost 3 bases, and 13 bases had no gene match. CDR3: CASSFPTVAGVRYNEQFF. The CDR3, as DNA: TGTGCCAGCAGTTTTCCCACCGTAGCGGGAGTTCGATACAATGAGCAGTTCTTC.

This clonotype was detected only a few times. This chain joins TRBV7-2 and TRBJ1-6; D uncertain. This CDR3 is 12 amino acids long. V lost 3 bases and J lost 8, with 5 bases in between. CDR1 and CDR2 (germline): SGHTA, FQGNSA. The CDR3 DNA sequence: TGTGCCAGCAGCTTCTTCGATTCACCCCTCCACTTT. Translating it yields CASSFFDSPLHF.

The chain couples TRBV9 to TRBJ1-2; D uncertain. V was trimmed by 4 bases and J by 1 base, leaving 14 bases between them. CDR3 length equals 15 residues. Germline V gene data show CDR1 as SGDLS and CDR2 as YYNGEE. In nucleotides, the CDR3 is TGTGCCAGCAGCCTCTTCGGGGAAGATAACTATGGCTACACCTTC. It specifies CASSLFGEDNYGYTF.

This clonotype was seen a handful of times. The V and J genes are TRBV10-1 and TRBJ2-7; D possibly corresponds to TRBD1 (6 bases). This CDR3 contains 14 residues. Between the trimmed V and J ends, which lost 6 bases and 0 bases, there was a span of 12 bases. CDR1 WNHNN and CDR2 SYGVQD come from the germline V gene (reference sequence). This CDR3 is CASSAQGNSYEQYF. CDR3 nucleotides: TGCGCCAGCAGCGCCCAGGGGAACTCCTACGAGCAGTACTTC.

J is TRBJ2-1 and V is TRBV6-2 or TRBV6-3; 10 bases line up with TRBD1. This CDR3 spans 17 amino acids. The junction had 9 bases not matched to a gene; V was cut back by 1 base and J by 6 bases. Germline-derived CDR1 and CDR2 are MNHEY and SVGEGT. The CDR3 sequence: CASSYLPDRGLRNEQFF. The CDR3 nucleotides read TGTGCCAGCAGTTACTTACCAGACAGGGGGCTACGCAATGAGCAGTTCTTC.

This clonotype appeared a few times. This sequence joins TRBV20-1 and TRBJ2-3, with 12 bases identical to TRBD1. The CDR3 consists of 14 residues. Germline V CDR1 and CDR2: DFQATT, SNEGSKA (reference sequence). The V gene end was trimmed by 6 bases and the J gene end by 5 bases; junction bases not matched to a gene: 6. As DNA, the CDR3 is TGCAGTGCCCGGGACAGGGGGCATGTAGATACGCAGTATTTT. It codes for CSARDRGHVDTQYF.

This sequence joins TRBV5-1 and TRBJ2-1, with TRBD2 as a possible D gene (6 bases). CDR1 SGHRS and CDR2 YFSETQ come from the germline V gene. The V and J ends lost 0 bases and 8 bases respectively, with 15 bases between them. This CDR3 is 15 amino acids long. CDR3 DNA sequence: TGCGCCAGCAGCTTGGATCCGGGAGCCTATGATGAGCAGTTCTTC. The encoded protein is CASSLDPGAYDEQFF.

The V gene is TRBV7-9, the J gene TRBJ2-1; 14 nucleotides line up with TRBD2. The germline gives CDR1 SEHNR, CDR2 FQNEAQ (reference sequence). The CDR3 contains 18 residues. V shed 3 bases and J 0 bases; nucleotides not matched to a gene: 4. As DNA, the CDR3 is TGTGCCAGCAGCTTCCCGACTAGCGGGAGGGACTCCTACAATGAGCAGTTCTTC. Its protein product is CASSFPTSGRDSYNEQFF. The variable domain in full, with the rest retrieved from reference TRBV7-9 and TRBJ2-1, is DTGVSQNPRHKITKRGQNVTFRCDPISEHNRLYWYRQTLGQGPEFLTYFQNEAQLEKSRLLSDRFSAERPKGSFSTLEIQRTEQGDSAMYLCASSFPTSGRDSYNEQFFGPGTRLTVL.

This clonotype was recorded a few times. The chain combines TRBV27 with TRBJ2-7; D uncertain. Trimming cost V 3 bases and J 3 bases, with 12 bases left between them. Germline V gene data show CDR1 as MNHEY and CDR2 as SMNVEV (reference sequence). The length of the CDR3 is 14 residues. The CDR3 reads CASSLAGSNYEQYF. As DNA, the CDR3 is TGTGCCAGCAGTTTGGCAGGCAGCAACTACGAGCAGTACTTC.

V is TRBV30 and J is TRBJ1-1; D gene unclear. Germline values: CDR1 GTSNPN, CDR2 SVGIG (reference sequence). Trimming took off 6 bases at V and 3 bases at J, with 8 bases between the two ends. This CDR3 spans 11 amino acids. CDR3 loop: CACQQYTEAFF. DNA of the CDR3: TGTGCCTGCCAACAGTACACTGAAGCTTTCTTT.

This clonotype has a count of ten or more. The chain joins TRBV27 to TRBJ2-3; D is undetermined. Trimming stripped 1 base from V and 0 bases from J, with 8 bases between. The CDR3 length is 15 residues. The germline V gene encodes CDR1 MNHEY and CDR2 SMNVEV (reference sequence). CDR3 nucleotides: TGTGCCAGCAGTTTATTTCACCCTAGCACAGATACGCAGTATTTT. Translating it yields CASSLFHPSTDTQYF.

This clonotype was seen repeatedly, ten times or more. CDR3 DNA: TGTGCCAGCAGTTTATATATCCCTCGGGGAGGGCTTAGCTCCTACAATGAGCAGTTCTTC. Translation gives CASSLYIPRGGLSSYNEQFF. This rearrangement joins TRBV28 to TRBJ2-1; 7 positions agree with TRBD2. This CDR3 is built from 20 residues. V shed 1 base and J 0 bases; nucleotides not matched to a gene: 15. The germline CDR1 and CDR2 sequences are MDHEN and SYDVKM.

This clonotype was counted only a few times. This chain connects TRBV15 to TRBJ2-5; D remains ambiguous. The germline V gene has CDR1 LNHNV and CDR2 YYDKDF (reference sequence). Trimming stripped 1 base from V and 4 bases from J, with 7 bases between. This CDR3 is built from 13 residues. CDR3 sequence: CATSRARGETQYF. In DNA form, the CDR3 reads TGTGCCACCAGCAGAGCCCGAGGAGAGACCCAGTACTTC.

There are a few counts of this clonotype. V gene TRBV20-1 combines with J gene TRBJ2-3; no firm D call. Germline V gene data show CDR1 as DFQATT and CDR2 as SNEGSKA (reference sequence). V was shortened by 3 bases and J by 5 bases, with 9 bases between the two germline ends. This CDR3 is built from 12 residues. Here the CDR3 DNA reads TGCAGTGCTAGTGATTTTATAGATACGCAGTATTTT. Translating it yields CSASDFIDTQYF.

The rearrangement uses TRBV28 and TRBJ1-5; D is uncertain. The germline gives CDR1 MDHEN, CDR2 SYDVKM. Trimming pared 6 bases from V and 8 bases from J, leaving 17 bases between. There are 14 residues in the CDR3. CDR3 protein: CASRVRVPSKPQHF. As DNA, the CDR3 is TGTGCCAGCAGGGTCCGGGTCCCCTCAAAGCCCCAGCATTTT.

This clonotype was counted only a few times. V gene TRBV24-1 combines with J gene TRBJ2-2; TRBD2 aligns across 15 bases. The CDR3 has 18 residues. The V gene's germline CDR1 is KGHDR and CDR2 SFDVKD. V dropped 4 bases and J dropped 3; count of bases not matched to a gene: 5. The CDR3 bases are TGTGCCACCAGTGACCCGGGACTAGCGGGAGGTTACACCGGGGAGCTGTTTTTT. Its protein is CATSDPGLAGGYTGELFF.

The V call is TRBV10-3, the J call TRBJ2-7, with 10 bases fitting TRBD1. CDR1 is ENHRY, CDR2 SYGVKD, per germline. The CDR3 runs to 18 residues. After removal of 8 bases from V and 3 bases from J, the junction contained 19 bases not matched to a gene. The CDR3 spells CAIGGTGQGTTRRYEQYF. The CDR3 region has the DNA TGTGCCATCGGGGGGACGGGACAGGGGACAACCCGACGCTACGAGCAGTACTTC.

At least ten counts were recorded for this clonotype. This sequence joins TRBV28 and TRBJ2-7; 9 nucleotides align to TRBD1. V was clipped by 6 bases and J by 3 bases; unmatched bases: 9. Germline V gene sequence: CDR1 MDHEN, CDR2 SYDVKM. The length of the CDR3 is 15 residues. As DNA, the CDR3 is TGTGCCAGCAGCTTTTTCGGGACAGGGTACTACGAGCAGTACTTC. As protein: CASSFFGTGYYEQYF. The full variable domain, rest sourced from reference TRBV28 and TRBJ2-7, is DVKVTQSSRYLVKRTGEKVFLECVQDMDHENMFWYRQDPGLGLRLIYFSYDVKMKEKGDIPEGYSVSREKKERFSLILESASTNQTSMYLCASSFFGTGYYEQYFGPGTRLTVT.

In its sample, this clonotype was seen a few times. CDR3 bases: TGCGCCAGCAACATGAGACAGGGGCGCTCCTACAATGAGCAGTTCTTC. Amino acids: CASNMRQGRSYNEQFF. This chain links TRBV10-1 with TRBJ2-1, with 8 bases matching TRBD1. CDR1 is WNHNN and CDR2 is SYGVQD in the germline V gene (reference sequence). V shed 7 bases, J shed 0 bases, and the junction held 8 bases outside the gene matches. This CDR3 region has 16 residues.

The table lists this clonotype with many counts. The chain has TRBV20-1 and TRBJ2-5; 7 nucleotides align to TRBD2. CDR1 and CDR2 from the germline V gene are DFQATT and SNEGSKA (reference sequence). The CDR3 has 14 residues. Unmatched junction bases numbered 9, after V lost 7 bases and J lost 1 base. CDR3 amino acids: CSGALAAFQETQYF. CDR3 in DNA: TGCAGTGGGGCCCTAGCGGCCTTCCAAGAGACCCAGTACTTC.

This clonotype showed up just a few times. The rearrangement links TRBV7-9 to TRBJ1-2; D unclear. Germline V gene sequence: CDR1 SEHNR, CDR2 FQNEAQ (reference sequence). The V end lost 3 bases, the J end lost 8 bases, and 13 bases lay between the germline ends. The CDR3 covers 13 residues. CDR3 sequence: CASSFHGPRGYTF. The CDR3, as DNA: TGTGCCAGCAGCTTCCACGGCCCTAGAGGCTACACCTTC.

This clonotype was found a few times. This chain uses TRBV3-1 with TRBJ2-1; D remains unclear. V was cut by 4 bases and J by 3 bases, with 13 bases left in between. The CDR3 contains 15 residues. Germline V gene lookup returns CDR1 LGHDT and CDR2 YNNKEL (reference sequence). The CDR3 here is CASSPGPRDYNEQFF. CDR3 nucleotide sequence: TGTGCCAGCAGCCCCGGGCCCAGAGACTACAATGAGCAGTTCTTC.